The next 10 T cell receptor beta chains were all read from a single sample in a study of cytomegalovirus exposure and HLA in healthy donors (dated by TCRdb to between 2016 and 2019). Libraries came from the immunoSEQ multiplex PCR assay. The multiplex PCR relied on a mix of 60 forward primers for TCR Vbeta segments and 13 reverse primers for TCR Jbeta segments. TCRdb retrieved this table from immuneACCESS and kept in-frame rearrangements only. Not all clones are present; in checked studies, unresolved V genes account for under half, and no reason is known for the remainder. Here the sample has about 150,000 clones; about 60% occur a single time. The ten most abundant clones make up 6% to 8.5% of the sample. Sequenced material: PBMCs. The receptors shown here come from a woman aged 55-69 years in good health and CMV-seropositive.

The V gene is TRBV5-1, the J gene TRBJ2-1; TRBD2 matches 10 bases. Trimming at V came to 0 bases and at J to 4 bases, leaving 4 bases not matched to a gene. CDR3 length: 16 residues. CDR1 is SGHRS, CDR2 YFSETQ, per germline. In nucleotides, the CDR3 is TGCGCCAGCAGCTTGGAAGCGGGAGGGCCATACAATGAGCAGTTCTTC. It specifies CASSLEAGGPYNEQFF.

The chain couples TRBV11-3 to TRBJ2-7; a weak D match, TRBD2 (6 bases). V lost 8 bases, J lost 0 bases, and 20 bases lay in between. Germline V lookup: CDR1 SGHNT, CDR2 YENEEA. The CDR3 is 16 amino acids. CDR3 nucleotides: TGTGCCAGCCCCAACCGGACGGACTATCCCTCCTACGAGCAGTACTTC. Amino acid sequence: CASPNRTDYPSYEQYF.

The CDR3 here is CASTAAARTEAFF. CDR3 coding DNA: TGTGCCAGCACTGCTGCGGCTCGAACTGAAGCTTTCTTT. The chain uses TRBV6-5 and TRBJ1-1; D is undetermined. Germline V gene lookup returns CDR1 MNHEY and CDR2 SVGAGI. The CDR3 sequence is 13 residues long. V lost 7 bases to trimming and J lost 5 bases, with 14 bases between them.

This chain connects TRBV5-1 to TRBJ2-7, with TRBD1 matching over 8 bases. The CDR3 has 13 residues. The ends lost 6 bases at V and 1 base at J; junction bases unmatched: 3. Looked up from germline, CDR1 is SGHRS and CDR2 is YFSETQ. CDR3 amino acids: CASTRTGSYEQYF. As DNA, the CDR3 is TGCGCCAGCACTAGGACAGGGTCCTACGAGCAGTACTTC.

This chain links TRBV28 with TRBJ2-3; 7 bases agree with TRBD1. Trimming took 2 bases from V and 6 from J; bases not matched to a gene: 2. The CDR3 extends over 13 amino acids. CDR1 MDHEN and CDR2 SYDVKM come from the germline V gene. Here the CDR3 DNA reads TGTGCCAGCAGTTTAACAGGGGTGGATACGCAGTATTTT. As protein: CASSLTGVDTQYF.

The chain recombines TRBV29-1 with TRBJ1-5, with D unclear. V dropped 7 bases and J dropped 7 bases, with 17 bases sitting between them. Germline values: CDR1 SQVTM, CDR2 ANQGSEA. The CDR3 has 13 amino acids. CDR3: CSAVVDFNQPQHF. The DNA of the CDR3 is TGCAGCGCCGTAGTAGACTTTAACCAGCCCCAGCATTTT.

The chain couples TRBV4-1 to TRBJ2-7; 7 bases align to TRBD2. J lost 2 bases, V lost 1 base, and 5 bases had no gene match. The CDR3 totals 15 residues. The germline CDR1 and CDR2 sequences are MGHRA and YSYEKL. The CDR3 nucleotides are TGCGCCAGCAGCCAAGCGGGGGGAATTGCCTACGAGCAGTACTTC. As protein: CASSQAGGIAYEQYF.

The chain joins TRBV28 to TRBJ1-5, with 8 bases matching TRBD1. The germline gives CDR1 MDHEN, CDR2 SYDVKM. CDR3 length equals 15 residues. V shed 6 bases and J 5 bases; nucleotides not matched to a gene: 9. The CDR3 nucleotides read TGTGCCAGCAGCACCCTAGGACAGGGTTATCAGCCCCAGCATTTT. As protein: CASSTLGQGYQPQHF.

The V call is TRBV7-2, the J call TRBJ1-4; D gene ambiguous. Trimming left V 2 bases short and J 7 bases short, with 8 bases between. Germline V gives CDR1 SGHTA, CDR2 FQGNSA. There are 13 residues in the CDR3. CDR3 DNA: TGTGCCAGCAGCTTAAATGGGCTTGAAAAACTGTTTTTT. As protein: CASSLNGLEKLFF. Drawing the rest from reference TRBV7-2 and TRBJ1-4, the complete variable domain is GAGVSQSPSNKVTEKGKDVELRCDPISGHTALYWYRQSLGQGLEFLIYFQGNSAPDKSGLPSDRFSAERTGGSVSTLTIQRTQQEDSAVYLCASSLNGLEKLFFGSGTQLSVL.

The chain recombines TRBV7-8 with TRBJ2-5; 10 nucleotides line up with TRBD2. Unmatched junction bases numbered 3, after V lost 1 base and J lost 1 base. Germline V gives CDR1 SGHVS, CDR2 FQNEAQ. This CDR3 spans 16 amino acids. CDR3 DNA: TGTGCCAGCAGCTTAGTTAGCGGGAGGTTCCAAGAGACCCAGTACTTC. Translating gives CASSLVSGRFQETQYF.